These 7 T cell receptor beta chains came from one sample sequenced in a study of cytomegalovirus exposure and HLA in healthy donors. Assay: immunoSEQ multiplex PCR; the TCRdb copy retains only in-frame clones and omits some. The sample includes 98,000 or so clones, around 95% of them seen just once. Sequencing was performed on PBMCs. All receptors come from a woman aged 18-29 years in good health and CMV-seronegative.

This sequence joins TRBV11-2 and TRBJ1-2, with TRBD1 matching over 7 bases. This CDR3 comprises 14 residues. The ends lost 5 bases at V and 4 bases at J; junction bases unmatched: 7. Germline V gene sequence: CDR1 SGHAT, CDR2 FQNNGV. The CDR3 sequence: CASSAGQSRYGYTF. DNA for the CDR3: TGTGCCAGCAGCGCGGGACAGAGTCGCTATGGCTACACCTTC. Supplemented by reference TRBV11-2 and TRBJ1-2, the full variable domain reads EAGVAQSPRYKIIEKRQSVAFWCNPISGHATLYWYQQILGQGPKLLIQFQNNGVVDDSQLPKDRFSAERLKGVDSTLKIQPAKLEDSAVYLCASSAGQSRYGYTFGSGTRLTVV.

The rearrangement joins TRBV4-1 to TRBJ2-5; tentative D call: TRBD2 (6 bases). Trimming shortened V by 2 bases and J by 10 bases, and 17 bases separated the two germline ends. Germline CDR1 and CDR2: MGHRA and YSYEKL. This CDR3 has 14 residues. The CDR3 DNA follows: TGCGCCAGCAGCCAACTCGGGGGAGAGGTGGACCAGTACTTC. Protein product: CASSQLGGEVDQYF.

The chain links TRBV5-1 to TRBJ2-7; D possibly corresponds to TRBD1 (6 bases). Germline V gene lookup returns CDR1 SGHRS and CDR2 YFSETQ. V lost 4 bases and J lost 3, with 14 bases in between. This CDR3 has 14 residues. CDR3 DNA sequence: TGCGCCAGCAGCCGCACGGACAGTAACTACGAGCAGTACTTC. Protein sequence: CASSRTDSNYEQYF.

The chain carries TRBV23-1 and TRBJ1-2; no firm D call. TRBV23-1 is given ORF status, its function remaining uncertain. This CDR3 comprises 13 residues. V was trimmed by 4 bases and J by 7 bases, leaving 13 bases between them. As DNA, the CDR3 is TGCGCCAGCAGTCGAAAGGGTCGGGGTGGCTACACCTTC. It encodes CASSRKGRGGYTF.

The rearrangement joins TRBV15 to TRBJ2-7, with TRBD2 as a possible D gene (5 bases). The CDR3 is 15 amino acids. Per the germline V gene, CDR1 is LNHNV and CDR2 is YYDKDF (reference sequence). V dropped 0 bases and J dropped 3 bases, with 12 bases sitting between them. CDR3 nucleotide sequence: TGTGCCACCAGCAGAGATCAAGGACTGGGCTACGAGCAGTACTTC. This gives the protein CATSRDQGLGYEQYF. Based on the CDR3 plus reference TRBV15 and TRBJ2-7, the full variable domain is DAMVIQNPRYQVTQFGKPVTLSCSQTLNHNVMYWYQQKSSQAPKLLFHYYDKDFNNEADTPDNFQSRRPNTSFCFLDIRSPGLGDTAMYLCATSRDQGLGYEQYFGPGTRLTVT.

V usage is TRBV28 and J usage is TRBJ1-1; 7 nucleotides agree with TRBD1. The J segment lost 5 bases and the V segment lost 6 bases, leaving 9 bases of the junction unmatched. The germline CDR1 and CDR2 sequences are MDHEN and SYDVKM. The CDR3 is 14 amino acids. CDR3 in DNA: TGTGCCAGCAGACCAGGGGGTTCCGGAACTGAAGCTTTCTTT. Protein: CASRPGGSGTEAFF. Together with reference TRBV28 and TRBJ1-1, the CDR3 gives the full variable domain: DVKVTQSSRYLVKRTGEKVFLECVQDMDHENMFWYRQDPGLGLRLIYFSYDVKMKEKGDIPEGYSVSREKKERFSLILESASTNQTSMYLCASRPGGSGTEAFFGQGTRLTVV.

The V call is TRBV28, the J call TRBJ2-3, with D possibly being TRBD2 (6 bases). V lost 3 bases to trimming and J lost 6 bases, with 19 bases between them. The germline V gene encodes CDR1 MDHEN and CDR2 SYDVKM. CDR3 length equals 16 residues. CDR3 nucleotide sequence: TGTGCCAGCAGTTTTGGGACCGGGGAGGCCAGGGATACGCAGTATTTT. Translating it yields CASSFGTGEARDTQYF.